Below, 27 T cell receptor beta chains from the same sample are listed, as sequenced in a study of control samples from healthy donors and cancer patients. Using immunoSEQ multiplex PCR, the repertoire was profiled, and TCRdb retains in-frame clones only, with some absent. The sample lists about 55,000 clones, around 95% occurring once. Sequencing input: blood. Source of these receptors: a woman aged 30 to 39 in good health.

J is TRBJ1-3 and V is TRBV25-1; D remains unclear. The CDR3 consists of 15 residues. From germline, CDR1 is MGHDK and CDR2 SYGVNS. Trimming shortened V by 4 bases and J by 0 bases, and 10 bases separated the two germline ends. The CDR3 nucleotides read TGTGCCAGCAGTGGCGACCCGCGCTCTGGAAACACCATATATTTT. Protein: CASSGDPRSGNTIYF.

The DNA of the CDR3 is TGTGCCAGCAGGGACGGTCCGAACACCGGGGAGCTGTTTTTT. It is translated as CASRDGPNTGELFF. This chain connects TRBV6-4 to TRBJ2-2; no clear D. The CDR3 is made up of 14 amino acids. Trimming took 6 bases from V and 0 from J, leaving 8 bases between them. The germline V gene has CDR1 MRHNA and CDR2 SNTAGT.

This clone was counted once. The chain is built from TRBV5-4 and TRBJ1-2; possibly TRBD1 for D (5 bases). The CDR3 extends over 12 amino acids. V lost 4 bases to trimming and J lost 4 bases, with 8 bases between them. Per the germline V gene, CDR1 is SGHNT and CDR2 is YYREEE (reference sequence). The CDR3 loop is CASSKDIYGYTF. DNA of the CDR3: TGTGCCAGCAGCAAGGACATCTATGGCTACACCTTC.

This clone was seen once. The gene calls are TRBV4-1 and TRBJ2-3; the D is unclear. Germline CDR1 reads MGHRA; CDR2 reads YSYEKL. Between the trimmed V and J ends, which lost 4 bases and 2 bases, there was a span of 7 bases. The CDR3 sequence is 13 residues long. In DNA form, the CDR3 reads TGCGCCAGCAGCCTCTTTTTCACAGATACGCAGTATTTT. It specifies CASSLFFTDTQYF.

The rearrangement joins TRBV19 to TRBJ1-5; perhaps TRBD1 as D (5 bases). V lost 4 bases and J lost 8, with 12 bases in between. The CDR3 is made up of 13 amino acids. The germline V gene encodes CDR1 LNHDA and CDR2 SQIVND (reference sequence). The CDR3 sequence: CASSRGRGEPQHF. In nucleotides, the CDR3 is TGTGCCAGTAGTAGGGGGAGGGGCGAGCCCCAGCATTTT.

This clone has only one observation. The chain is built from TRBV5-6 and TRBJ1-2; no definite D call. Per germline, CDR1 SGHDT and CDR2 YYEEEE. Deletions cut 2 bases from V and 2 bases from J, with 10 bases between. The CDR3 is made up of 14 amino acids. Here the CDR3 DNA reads TGTGCCAGCAGCTTCTTTAGGCAGAACTATGGCTACACCTTC. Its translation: CASSFFRQNYGYTF.

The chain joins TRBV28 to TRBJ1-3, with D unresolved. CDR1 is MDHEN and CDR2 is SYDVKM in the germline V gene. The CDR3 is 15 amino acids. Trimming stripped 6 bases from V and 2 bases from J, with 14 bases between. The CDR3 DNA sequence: TGTGCCAGCAGCCTCGTAATTGGGGCTGGAAACACCATATATTTT. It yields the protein CASSLVIGAGNTIYF.

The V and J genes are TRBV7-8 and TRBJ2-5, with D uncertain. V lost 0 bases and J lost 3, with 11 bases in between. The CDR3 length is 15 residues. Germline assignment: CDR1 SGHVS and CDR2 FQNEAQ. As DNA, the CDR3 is TGTGCCAGCAGCTTAGCTCGTGGACGGAAAGAGACCCAGTACTTC. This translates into CASSLARGRKETQYF.

The CDR3 spells CASSPIFTDNQPQHF. The CDR3 nucleotides read TGCGCCAGCAGCCCCATCTTTACCGACAATCAGCCCCAGCATTTT. The chain couples TRBV4-1 to TRBJ1-5; D ambiguous. Per the germline V gene, CDR1 is MGHRA and CDR2 is YSYEKL. V was shortened by 4 bases and J by 3 bases, with 13 bases between the two germline ends. This CDR3 has 15 residues.

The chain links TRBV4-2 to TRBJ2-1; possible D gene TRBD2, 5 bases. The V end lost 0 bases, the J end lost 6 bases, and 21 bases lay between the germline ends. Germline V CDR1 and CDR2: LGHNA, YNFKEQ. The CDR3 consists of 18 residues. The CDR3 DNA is TGTGCCAGCAGCCAAGAATTAGGACTCGCCGACCTCTTCAATGAGCAGTTCTTC. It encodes CASSQELGLADLFNEQFF.

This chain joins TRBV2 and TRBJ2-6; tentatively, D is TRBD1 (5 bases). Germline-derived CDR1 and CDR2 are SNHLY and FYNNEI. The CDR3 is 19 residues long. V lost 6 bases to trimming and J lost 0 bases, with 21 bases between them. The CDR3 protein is CASRAEVPTVPSGANVLTF. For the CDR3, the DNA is TGTGCCAGCAGAGCCGAGGTTCCGACAGTCCCCTCTGGGGCCAACGTCCTGACTTTC.

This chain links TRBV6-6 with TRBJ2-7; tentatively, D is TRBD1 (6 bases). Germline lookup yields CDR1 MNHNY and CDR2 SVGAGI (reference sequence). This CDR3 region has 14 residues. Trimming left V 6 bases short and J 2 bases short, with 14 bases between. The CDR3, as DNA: TGTGCCAGCAGCCACCGGGACACCGCCTACGAGCAGTACTTC. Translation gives CASSHRDTAYEQYF.

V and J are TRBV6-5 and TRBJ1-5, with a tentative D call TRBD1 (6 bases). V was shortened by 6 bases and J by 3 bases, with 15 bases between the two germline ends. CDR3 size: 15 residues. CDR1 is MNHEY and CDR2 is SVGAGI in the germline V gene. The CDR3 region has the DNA TGTGCCAGCAGAGAGGTGACAGGTCCCAATCAGCCCCAGCATTTT. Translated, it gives CASREVTGPNQPQHF.

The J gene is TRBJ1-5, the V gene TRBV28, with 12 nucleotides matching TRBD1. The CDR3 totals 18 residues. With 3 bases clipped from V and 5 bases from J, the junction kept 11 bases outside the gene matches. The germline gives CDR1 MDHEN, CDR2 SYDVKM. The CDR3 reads CASSFGTGGAEGYQPQHF. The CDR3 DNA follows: TGTGCCAGCAGTTTCGGGACAGGGGGCGCCGAAGGGTATCAGCCCCAGCATTTT.

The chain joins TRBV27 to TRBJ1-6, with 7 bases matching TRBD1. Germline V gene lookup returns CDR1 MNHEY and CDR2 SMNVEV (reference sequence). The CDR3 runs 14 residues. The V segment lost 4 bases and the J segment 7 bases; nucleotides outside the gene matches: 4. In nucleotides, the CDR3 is TGTGCCAGCAGTTCCGGGACAGCAAATTCACCCCTCCACTTT. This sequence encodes CASSSGTANSPLHF.

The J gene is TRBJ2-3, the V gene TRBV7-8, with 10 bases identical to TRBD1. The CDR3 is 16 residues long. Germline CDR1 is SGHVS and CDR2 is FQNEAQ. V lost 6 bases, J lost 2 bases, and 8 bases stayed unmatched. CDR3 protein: CASSLPGQGITDTQYF. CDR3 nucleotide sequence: TGTGCCAGCAGTTTACCGGGACAGGGGATCACAGATACGCAGTATTTT.

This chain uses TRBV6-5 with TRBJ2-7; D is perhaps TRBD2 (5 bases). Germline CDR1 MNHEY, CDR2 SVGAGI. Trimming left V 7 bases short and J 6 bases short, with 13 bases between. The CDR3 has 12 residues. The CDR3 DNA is TGTGCCAGCAACCACGGCGAGGGCGAGCAGTACTTC. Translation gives CASNHGEGEQYF.

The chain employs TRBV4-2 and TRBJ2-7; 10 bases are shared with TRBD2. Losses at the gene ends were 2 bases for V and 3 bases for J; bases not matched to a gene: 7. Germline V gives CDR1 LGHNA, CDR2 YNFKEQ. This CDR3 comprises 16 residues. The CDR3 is CASSQQIAGGYYEQYF. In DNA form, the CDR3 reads TGTGCCAGCAGCCAACAAATAGCGGGAGGCTACTACGAGCAGTACTTC.

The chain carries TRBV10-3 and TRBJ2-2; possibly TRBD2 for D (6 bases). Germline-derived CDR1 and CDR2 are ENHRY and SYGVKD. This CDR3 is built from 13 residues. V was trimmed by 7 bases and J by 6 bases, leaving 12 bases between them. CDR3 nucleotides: TGTGCCATCACACCGGGGGACCCCGGGGAGCTGTTTTTT. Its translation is CAITPGDPGELFF.

The CDR3 nucleotides read TGTGCCAGCAGCCTTAATGAGCAGTTCTTC. This sequence encodes CASSLNEQFF. The V gene is TRBV28, the J gene TRBJ2-1; D call uncertain. The CDR3 totals 10 residues. Per germline, CDR1 MDHEN and CDR2 SYDVKM. Trimming removed 6 bases at V and 7 bases at J, with 4 bases between.

As DNA, the CDR3 is TGCGCCAGCAGCTTGGCGGGAGGGTCCTCTCATGAGCAGTTCTTC. Protein: CASSLAGGSSHEQFF. This chain links TRBV5-1 with TRBJ2-1; 8 bases fit TRBD2. Germline V gene lookup returns CDR1 SGHRS and CDR2 YFSETQ. CDR3 length: 15 amino acids. The V gene end was trimmed by 0 bases and the J gene end by 8 bases; junction bases not matched to a gene: 7.

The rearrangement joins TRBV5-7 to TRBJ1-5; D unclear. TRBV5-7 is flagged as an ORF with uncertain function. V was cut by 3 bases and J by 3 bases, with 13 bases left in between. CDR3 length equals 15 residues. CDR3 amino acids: CASSSPSTPNQPQHF. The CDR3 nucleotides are TGTGCCAGCAGCTCCCCGTCCACCCCCAATCAGCCCCAGCATTTT.

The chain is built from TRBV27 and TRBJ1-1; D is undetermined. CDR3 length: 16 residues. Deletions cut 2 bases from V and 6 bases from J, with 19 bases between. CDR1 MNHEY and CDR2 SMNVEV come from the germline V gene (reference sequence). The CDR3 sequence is CASSLNPLVRAAEAFF. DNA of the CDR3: TGTGCCAGCAGTTTAAACCCTTTAGTTAGAGCCGCTGAAGCTTTCTTT.

The CDR3 DNA follows: TGTGCCAGCAGCCTCGACGGGGCGCGGGGCTACACCTTC. Residues: CASSLDGARGYTF. This chain connects TRBV12-3 or TRBV12-4 to TRBJ1-2; D may be TRBD1 (5 bases). This CDR3 is 13 amino acids long. The germline V and J ends were trimmed by 6 bases and 8 bases, with 16 bases remaining between them.

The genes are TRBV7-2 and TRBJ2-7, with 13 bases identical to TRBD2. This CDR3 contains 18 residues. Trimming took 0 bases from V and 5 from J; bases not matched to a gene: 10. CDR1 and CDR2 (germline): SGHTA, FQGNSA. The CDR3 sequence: CASSLASPLAGGFHEQYF. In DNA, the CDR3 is TGTGCCAGCAGCTTAGCGTCCCCACTAGCGGGAGGGTTCCACGAGCAGTACTTC.

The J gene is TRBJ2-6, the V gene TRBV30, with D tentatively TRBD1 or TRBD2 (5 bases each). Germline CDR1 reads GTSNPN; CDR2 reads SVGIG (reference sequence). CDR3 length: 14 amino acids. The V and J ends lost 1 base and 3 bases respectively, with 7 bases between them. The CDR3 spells CAWSERGGANVLTF. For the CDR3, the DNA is TGTGCCTGGAGTGAGAGGGGTGGGGCCAACGTCCTGACTTTC.

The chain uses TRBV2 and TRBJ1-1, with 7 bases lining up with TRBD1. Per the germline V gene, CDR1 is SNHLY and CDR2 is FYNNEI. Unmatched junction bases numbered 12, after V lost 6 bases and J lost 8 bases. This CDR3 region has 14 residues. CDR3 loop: CASRREGAAYEAFF. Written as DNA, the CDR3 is TGTGCCAGCAGGAGGGAGGGGGCGGCCTACGAAGCTTTCTTT.